This T cell receptor beta chain comes out of a study of TIL therapy for anti-PD-1-resistant metastatic lung cancer. Comment on this clone: Antigen: not known.

Time point meaning: pre-treatment sample, taken before nivolumab and TIL therapy. Notes on the study in general: Treatment-naive, never-smoker and oncogene-addicted patients were overrepresented in this highly selected cohort.

The immunoSEQ assay was v3. Libraries were sequenced to 2 million to 2.5 million read pairs (survey) or about 5-6 million (deep). TCRdb's copy holds only in-frame clones and misses some; the assay was immunoSEQ multiplex PCR. The repertoire includes roughly 58,000 clones, about 81% of them detected once, and roughly 3% sits in the top ten. Source: blood, taken at baseline. This sequence originates from a person aged 25 to 85 with non-small cell lung cancer.

Here the CDR3 reads CASSPGPKKYF. CDR3 coding DNA: TGTGCCAGCAGTCCCGGGCCCAAAAAGTACTTC. This chain connects TRBV6-4 to TRBJ2-5; no clear D gene. This CDR3 region has 11 residues. Trimming pared 5 bases from V and 12 bases from J, leaving 13 bases between. Germline CDR1 reads MRHNA; CDR2 reads SNTAGT.